This T cell receptor (beta chain) is drawn from a study of OX40 agonist ivuxolimab in advanced cancers. About the research overall: Patients with hepatocellular carcinoma, melanoma, renal cell or head and neck cancer made up the dose-escalation patients. Regarding the study as a whole: Several nonresponders also turned out to have low normalized T-cell clonal expansion. Within 6 weeks, CD4+ and CD8+ blood T cells expanded clonally at 0.1 to 3.0 mg/kg. Among T cells, CD8+ cells averaged more expanded clones than CD4+ cells.

Assay used: immunoSEQ multiplex PCR; TCRdb lists only in-frame clones, some missing. The repertoire holds just over 15,000 clones, with approximately 60% as singletons. Remarks on this clone: The antigen is not known.

The J segment lost 4 bases and the V segment lost 6 bases, leaving 5 bases of the junction unmatched. The CDR3 has 13 residues. Germline loops: CDR1 MDHEN, CDR2 SYDVKM. This receptor was obtained from an adult with an advanced solid tumor such as melanoma, head and neck, liver or kidney cancer. The sequences come from CD4+ or CD8+ T cells sorted from blood, collected in a trial of the OX40 agonist ivuxolimab. The chain joins TRBV28 to TRBJ1-1; the match to TRBD1 covers 7 bases. CDR3 coding DNA: TGTGCCAGCAGACCGACAGGGACCACTGAAGCTTTCTTT. Amino acids: CASRPTGTTEAFF.